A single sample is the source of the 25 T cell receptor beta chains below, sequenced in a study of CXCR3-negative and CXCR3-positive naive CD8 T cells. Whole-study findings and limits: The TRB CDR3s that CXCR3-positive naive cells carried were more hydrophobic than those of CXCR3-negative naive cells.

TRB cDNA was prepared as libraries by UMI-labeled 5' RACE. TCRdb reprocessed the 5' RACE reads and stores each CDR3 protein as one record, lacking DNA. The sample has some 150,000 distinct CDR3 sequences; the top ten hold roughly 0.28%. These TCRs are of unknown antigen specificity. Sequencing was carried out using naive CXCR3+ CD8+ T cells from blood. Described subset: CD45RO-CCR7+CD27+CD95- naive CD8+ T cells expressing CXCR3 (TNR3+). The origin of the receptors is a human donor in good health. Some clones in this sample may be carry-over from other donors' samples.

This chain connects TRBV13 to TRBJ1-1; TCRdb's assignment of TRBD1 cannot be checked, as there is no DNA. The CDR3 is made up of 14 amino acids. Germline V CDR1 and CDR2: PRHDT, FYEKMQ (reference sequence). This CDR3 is CASSPHRGHTEAFF.

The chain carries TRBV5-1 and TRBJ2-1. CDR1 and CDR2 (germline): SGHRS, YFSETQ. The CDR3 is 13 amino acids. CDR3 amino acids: CASSALYYNEHFF.

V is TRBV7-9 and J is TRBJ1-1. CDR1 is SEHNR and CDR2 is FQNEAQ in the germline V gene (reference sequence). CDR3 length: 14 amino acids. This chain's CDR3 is CASSLALVPTEAFF.

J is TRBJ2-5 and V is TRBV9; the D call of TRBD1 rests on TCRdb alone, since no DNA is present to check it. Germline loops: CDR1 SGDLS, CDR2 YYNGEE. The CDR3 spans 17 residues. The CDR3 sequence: CASSSSGGGGWQETQYF.

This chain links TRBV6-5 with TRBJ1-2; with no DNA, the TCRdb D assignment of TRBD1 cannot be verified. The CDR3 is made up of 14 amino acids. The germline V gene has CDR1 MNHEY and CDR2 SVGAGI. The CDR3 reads CASSPQGLHYGYTF.

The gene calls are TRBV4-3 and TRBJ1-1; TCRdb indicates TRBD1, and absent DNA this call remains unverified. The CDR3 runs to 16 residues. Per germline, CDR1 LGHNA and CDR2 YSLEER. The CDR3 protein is CASSLYRGISNTEAFF.

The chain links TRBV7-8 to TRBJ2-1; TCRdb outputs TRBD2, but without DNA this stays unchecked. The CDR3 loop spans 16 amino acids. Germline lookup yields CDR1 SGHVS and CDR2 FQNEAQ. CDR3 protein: CASSVYSGGGNDEQFF. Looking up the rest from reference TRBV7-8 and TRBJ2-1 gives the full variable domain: GAGVSQSPRYKVAKRGQDVALRCDPISGHVSLFWYQQALGQGPEFLTYFQNEAQLDKSGLPSDRFFAERPEGSVSTLKIQRTQQEDSAVYLCASSVYSGGGNDEQFFGPGTRLTVL.

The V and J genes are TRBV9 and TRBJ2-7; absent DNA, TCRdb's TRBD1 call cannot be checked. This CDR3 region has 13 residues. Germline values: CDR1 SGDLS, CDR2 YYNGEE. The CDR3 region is CASSPGEVYEQYF.

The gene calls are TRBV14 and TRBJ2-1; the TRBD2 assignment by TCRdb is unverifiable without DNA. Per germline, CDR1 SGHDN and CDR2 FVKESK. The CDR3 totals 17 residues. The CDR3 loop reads CASSHPPTSGGVYEQFF.

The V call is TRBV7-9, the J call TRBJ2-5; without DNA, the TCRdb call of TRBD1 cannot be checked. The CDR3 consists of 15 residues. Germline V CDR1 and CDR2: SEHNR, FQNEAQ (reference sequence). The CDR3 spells CASSPQRGPWETQYF.

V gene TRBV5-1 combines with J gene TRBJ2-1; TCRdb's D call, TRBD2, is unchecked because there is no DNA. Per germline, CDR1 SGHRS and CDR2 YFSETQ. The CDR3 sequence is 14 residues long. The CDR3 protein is CATAPGLADDEQFF.

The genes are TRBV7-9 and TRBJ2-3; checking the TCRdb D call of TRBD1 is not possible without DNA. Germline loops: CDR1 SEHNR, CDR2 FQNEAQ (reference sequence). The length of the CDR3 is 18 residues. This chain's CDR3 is CASSPRRVDQTEADTQYF.

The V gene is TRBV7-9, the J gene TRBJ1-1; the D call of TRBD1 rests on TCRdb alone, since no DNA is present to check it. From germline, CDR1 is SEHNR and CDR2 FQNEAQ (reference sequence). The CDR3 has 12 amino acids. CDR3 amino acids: CASSLGQNEAFF.

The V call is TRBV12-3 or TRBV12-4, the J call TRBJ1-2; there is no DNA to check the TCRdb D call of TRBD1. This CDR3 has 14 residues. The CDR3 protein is CASSGAIRGYGYTF.

Here the CDR3 reads CATLGIEDTQYF. The rearrangement joins TRBV10-3 to TRBJ2-3. Germline loops: CDR1 ENHRY, CDR2 SYGVKD. The CDR3 totals 12 residues.

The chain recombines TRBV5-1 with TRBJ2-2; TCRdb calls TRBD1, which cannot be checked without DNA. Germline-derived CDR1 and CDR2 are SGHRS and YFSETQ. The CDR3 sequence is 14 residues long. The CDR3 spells CASSLVGTDGELFF.

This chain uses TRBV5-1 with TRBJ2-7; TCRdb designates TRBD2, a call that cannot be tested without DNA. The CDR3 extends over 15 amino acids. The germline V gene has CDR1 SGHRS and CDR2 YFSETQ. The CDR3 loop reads CASSFSAGQNYEQYF. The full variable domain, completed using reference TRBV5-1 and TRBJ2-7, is KAGVTQTPRYLIKTRGQQVTLSCSPISGHRSVSWYQQTPGQGLQFLFEYFSETQRNKGNFPGRFSGRQFSNSRSEMNVSTLELGDSALYLCASSFSAGQNYEQYFGPGTRLTVT.

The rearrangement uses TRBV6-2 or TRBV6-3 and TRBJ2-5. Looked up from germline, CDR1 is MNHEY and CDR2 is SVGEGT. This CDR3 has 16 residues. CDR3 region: CASSYLGLMYQETQYF.

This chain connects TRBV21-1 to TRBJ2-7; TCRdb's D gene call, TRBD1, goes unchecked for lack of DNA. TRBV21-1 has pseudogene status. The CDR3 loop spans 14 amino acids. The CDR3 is CASSKRGRGYEQYF.

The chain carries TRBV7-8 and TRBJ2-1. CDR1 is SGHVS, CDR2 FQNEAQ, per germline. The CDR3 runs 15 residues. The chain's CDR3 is CASSLRDGAYNEQFF.

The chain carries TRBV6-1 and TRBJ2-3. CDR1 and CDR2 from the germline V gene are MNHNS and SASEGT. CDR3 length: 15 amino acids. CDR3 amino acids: CASGYSGSSTDTQYF.

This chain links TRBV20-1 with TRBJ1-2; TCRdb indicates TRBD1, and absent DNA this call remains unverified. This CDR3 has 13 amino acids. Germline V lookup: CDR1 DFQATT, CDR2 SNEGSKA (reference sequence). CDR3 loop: CSATWPGDYGYTF.

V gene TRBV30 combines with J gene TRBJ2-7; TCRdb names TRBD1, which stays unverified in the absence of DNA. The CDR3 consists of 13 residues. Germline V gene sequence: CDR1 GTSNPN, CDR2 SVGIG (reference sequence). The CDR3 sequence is CAWSRASTYEQYF. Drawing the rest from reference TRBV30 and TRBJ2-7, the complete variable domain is SQTIHQWPATLVQPVGSPLSLECTVEGTSNPNLYWYRQAAGRGLQLLFYSVGIGQISSEVPQNLSASRPQDRQFILSSKKLLLSDSGFYLCAWSRASTYEQYFGPGTRLTVT.

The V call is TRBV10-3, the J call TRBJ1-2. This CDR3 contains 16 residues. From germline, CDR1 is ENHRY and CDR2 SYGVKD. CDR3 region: CAISESISSHFYGYTF.

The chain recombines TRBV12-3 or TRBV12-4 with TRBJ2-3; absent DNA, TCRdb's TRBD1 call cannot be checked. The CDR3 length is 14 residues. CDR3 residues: CASSKPGKGDTQYF.